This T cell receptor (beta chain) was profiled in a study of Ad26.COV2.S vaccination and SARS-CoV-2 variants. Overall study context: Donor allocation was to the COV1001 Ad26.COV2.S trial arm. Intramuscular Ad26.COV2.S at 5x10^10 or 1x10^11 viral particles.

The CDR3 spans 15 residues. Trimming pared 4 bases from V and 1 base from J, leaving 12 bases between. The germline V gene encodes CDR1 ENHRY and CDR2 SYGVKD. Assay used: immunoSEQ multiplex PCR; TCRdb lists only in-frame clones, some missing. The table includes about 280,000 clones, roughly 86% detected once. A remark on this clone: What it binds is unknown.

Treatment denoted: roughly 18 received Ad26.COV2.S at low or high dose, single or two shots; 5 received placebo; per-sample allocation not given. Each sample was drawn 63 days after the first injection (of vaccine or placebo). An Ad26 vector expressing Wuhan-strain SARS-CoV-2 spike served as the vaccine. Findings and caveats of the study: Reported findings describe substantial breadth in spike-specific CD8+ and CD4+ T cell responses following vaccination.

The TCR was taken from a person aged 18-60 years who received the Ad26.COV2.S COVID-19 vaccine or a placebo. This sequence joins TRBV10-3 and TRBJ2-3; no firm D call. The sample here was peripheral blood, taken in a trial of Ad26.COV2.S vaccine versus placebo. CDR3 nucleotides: TGTGCCATCAGTGCGCAAGGTCCCCGCACAGATACGCAGTATTTT. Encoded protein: CAISAQGPRTDTQYF.